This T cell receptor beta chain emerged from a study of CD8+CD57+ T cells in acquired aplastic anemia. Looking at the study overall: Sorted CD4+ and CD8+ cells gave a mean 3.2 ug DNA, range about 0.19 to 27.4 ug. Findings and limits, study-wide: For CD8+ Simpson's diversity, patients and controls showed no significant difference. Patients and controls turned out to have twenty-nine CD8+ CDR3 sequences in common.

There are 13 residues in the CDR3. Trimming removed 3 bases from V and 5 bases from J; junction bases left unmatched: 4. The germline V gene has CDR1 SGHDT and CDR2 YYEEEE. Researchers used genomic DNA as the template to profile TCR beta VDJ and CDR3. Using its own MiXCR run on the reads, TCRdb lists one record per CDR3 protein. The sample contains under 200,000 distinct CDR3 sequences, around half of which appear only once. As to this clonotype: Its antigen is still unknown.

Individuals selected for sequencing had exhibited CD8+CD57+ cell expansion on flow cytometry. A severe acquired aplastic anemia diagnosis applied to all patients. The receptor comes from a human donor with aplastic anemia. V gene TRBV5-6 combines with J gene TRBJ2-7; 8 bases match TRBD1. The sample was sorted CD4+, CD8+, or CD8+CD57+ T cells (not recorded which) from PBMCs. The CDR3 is CASSSGTGHEQYF. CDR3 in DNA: TGTGCCAGCAGCTCAGGGACAGGACACGAGCAGTACTTC.